These 22 T cell receptor beta chains originate from one sample sequenced in a study of shared clonotypes between healthy human individuals. Positively selected for CCR7, the CD45RO-negative cells used as naive CD8 cells excluded terminally differentiated effector memory CD45RA+ cells. Sequencing was performed with immunoSEQ multiplex PCR; in TCRdb, only in-frame clones are kept and a portion is missing. The repertoire has about 2.1 million clones, roughly 95% of them found once; the top ten carry over 1.5%. What was sequenced was naive CD8+ T cells from PBMCs. Every receptor here comes from a man younger than 35 in good health. Some clones in this sample may be carry-over from other donors' samples.

The chain combines TRBV9 with TRBJ1-1; D may be TRBD1 (6 bases). Germline CDR1 and CDR2: SGDLS and YYNGEE. V lost 7 bases and J lost 2, with 18 bases in between. The CDR3 is 15 amino acids. The CDR3 loop reads CASGSSTGHNTEAFF. Written as DNA, the CDR3 is TGTGCCAGCGGGTCGTCGACGGGACACAACACTGAAGCTTTCTTT.

This clone was recorded once. The chain combines TRBV6-5 with TRBJ2-3, with no clear D. Germline V gene data show CDR1 as MNHEY and CDR2 as SVGAGI. This CDR3 has 14 residues. Between the trimmed V and J ends, which lost 0 bases and 1 base, there was a span of 5 bases. The CDR3 protein is CASSYSDGTDTQYF. CDR3 coding DNA: TGTGCCAGCAGTTACTCGGACGGCACAGATACGCAGTATTTT.

The V gene is TRBV28, the J gene TRBJ2-1; 9 nucleotides match TRBD2. The CDR3 has 16 residues. Germline CDR1 is MDHEN and CDR2 is SYDVKM. V dropped 0 bases and J dropped 2; count of bases not matched to a gene: 2. The CDR3 coding sequence is TGTGCCAGCAGTTTATGGGCTAGCGGGACCTACAATGAGCAGTTCTTC. Residues: CASSLWASGTYNEQFF.

V is TRBV9 and J is TRBJ2-1; no definite D call. Germline loops: CDR1 SGDLS, CDR2 YYNGEE. CDR3 length: 12 residues. V was clipped by 5 bases and J by 4 bases, with 7 bases between them. CDR3 in amino acids: CASSPNYNEQFF. As DNA, the CDR3 is TGTGCCAGCAGTCCGAATTACAATGAGCAGTTCTTC.

The chain carries TRBV7-7 and TRBJ1-5; D ambiguous. V gave up 2 bases and J gave up 4 bases, with 9 bases separating them. The CDR3 contains 14 residues. CDR1 is SSHAT and CDR2 is FNYEAQ in the germline V gene (reference sequence). CDR3 DNA sequence: TGTGCCAGCAGCTTAAATCCACGGAATCAGCCCCAGCATTTT. Amino acids: CASSLNPRNQPQHF.

This sequence joins TRBV13 and TRBJ1-4; D perhaps matches TRBD1 (6 bases). This CDR3 has 14 residues. The germline V gene has CDR1 PRHDT and CDR2 FYEKMQ (reference sequence). V lost 5 bases and J lost 4, with 11 bases in between. CDR3 region: CASSQDSYNEKLFF. The CDR3 DNA reads as TGTGCCAGCAGCCAGGACAGCTATAATGAAAAACTGTTTTTT.

This clone was counted only a few times. This chain joins TRBV5-4 and TRBJ1-1; unclear D gene. The V and J ends lost 1 base and 0 bases respectively, with 13 bases between them. The CDR3 spans 16 residues. Germline CDR1 SGHNT, CDR2 YYREEE (reference sequence). The DNA for the CDR3 is TGTGCCAGCAGCTTGAAGAGGGAGGCGATGAACACTGAAGCTTTCTTT. It specifies CASSLKREAMNTEAFF.

The chain combines TRBV5-8 with TRBJ2-7; tentative D call: TRBD1 (6 bases). Germline lookup yields CDR1 SGHTS and CDR2 YDEGEE. V shed 6 bases and J shed 0 bases, with 16 bases lying between them. The CDR3 is 15 amino acids. The CDR3 here is CASTHRAHNSYEQYF. CDR3 DNA sequence: TGTGCCAGCACCCACAGGGCACATAACTCCTACGAGCAGTACTTC. Drawing the rest from reference TRBV5-8 and TRBJ2-7, the complete variable domain is EAGVTQSPTHLIKTRGQQATLRCSPISGHTSVYWYQQALGLGLQFLLWYDEGEERNRGNFPPRFSGRQFPNYSSELNVNALELEDSALYLCASTHRAHNSYEQYFGPGTRLTVT.

A remark on this clone: The sample has other DNA sequences that encode this CDR3 too. The chain recombines TRBV15 with TRBJ2-3; D tentatively reads TRBD1 or TRBD2 (5 bases each). V lost 0 bases, J lost 0 bases, and 10 bases lay in between. CDR1 LNHNV and CDR2 YYDKDF come from the germline V gene (reference sequence). The CDR3 is 16 amino acids. The CDR3 region is CATSRDPGTSTDTQYF. The CDR3 coding sequence is TGTGCCACCAGCAGAGATCCAGGGACCAGCACAGATACGCAGTATTTT.

The chain joins TRBV4-1 to TRBJ2-7; D remains ambiguous. Per the germline V gene, CDR1 is MGHRA and CDR2 is YSYEKL. The CDR3 contains 14 residues. Trimming took off 1 base at V and 2 bases at J, with 9 bases between the two ends. As DNA, the CDR3 is TGCGCCAGCAGCCAAGGGAGATCCACCTACGAGCAGTACTTC. This gives the protein CASSQGRSTYEQYF.

V usage is TRBV19 and J usage is TRBJ2-3; a possible D gene is TRBD2 (6 bases). Germline loops: CDR1 LNHDA, CDR2 SQIVND (reference sequence). The CDR3 has 15 residues. The V end lost 3 bases, the J end lost 0 bases, and 10 bases lay between the germline ends. The chain's CDR3 is CASSMRLASTDTQYF. In DNA form, the CDR3 reads TGTGCCAGTAGTATGCGGCTAGCGAGCACAGATACGCAGTATTTT.

This chain links TRBV7-8 with TRBJ1-6; no definite D call. Germline V CDR1 and CDR2: SGHVS, FQNEAQ. The CDR3 spans 15 residues. Trimming removed 3 bases at V and 7 bases at J, with 13 bases between. As DNA, the CDR3 is TGTGCCAGCAGCTTCTCAACCTTGCGCAATTCACCCCTCCACTTT. Protein sequence: CASSFSTLRNSPLHF.

The CDR3 reads CASSPGFTGELFF. DNA of the CDR3: TGTGCCAGCAGCCCAGGGTTCACCGGGGAGCTGTTTTTT. The V gene is TRBV28, the J gene TRBJ2-2; D may be TRBD1 (5 bases). CDR1 and CDR2 (germline): MDHEN, SYDVKM. Trimming stripped 6 bases from V and 4 bases from J, with 9 bases between. CDR3 length equals 13 residues.

V usage is TRBV29-1 and J usage is TRBJ1-1, with D tentatively TRBD1 (5 bases). Deletions cut 7 bases from V and 8 bases from J, with 11 bases between. Looked up from germline, CDR1 is SQVTM and CDR2 is ANQGSEA. The CDR3 spans 10 residues. The CDR3 coding sequence is TGCAGCGAAGGCCGGGGGGAAGCTTTCTTT. Translating it yields CSEGRGEAFF.

The chain joins TRBV27 to TRBJ2-1, with D possibly called TRBD1 or TRBD2 (5 bases each). CDR3 size: 14 residues. Germline-derived CDR1 and CDR2 are MNHEY and SMNVEV (reference sequence). V lost 5 bases and J 0 bases, leaving 8 bases between the germline ends. The CDR3 here is CASSHGGSYNEQFF. The CDR3 DNA reads as TGTGCCAGCAGTCATGGGGGCTCCTACAATGAGCAGTTCTTC.

V usage is TRBV7-9 and J usage is TRBJ1-2; TRBD1 aligns across 9 bases. This CDR3 contains 14 residues. Germline V gene lookup returns CDR1 SEHNR and CDR2 FQNEAQ (reference sequence). Trimming cost V 4 bases and J 6 bases; bases outside gene matches: 6. CDR3 amino acids: CASSSTGTGNGYTF. The CDR3 DNA follows: TGTGCCAGCAGCTCCACCGGGACAGGGAATGGCTACACCTTC. Together with reference TRBV7-9 and TRBJ1-2, the CDR3 gives the full variable domain: DTGVSQNPRHKITKRGQNVTFRCDPISEHNRLYWYRQTLGQGPEFLTYFQNEAQLEKSRLLSDRFSAERPKGSFSTLEIQRTEQGDSAMYLCASSSTGTGNGYTFGSGTRLTVV.

The chain uses TRBV28 and TRBJ2-6, with 7 bases aligning to TRBD1. Germline V lookup: CDR1 MDHEN, CDR2 SYDVKM. The CDR3 has 19 residues. V lost 5 bases to trimming and J lost 2 bases; unmatched junction nucleotides: 15. The CDR3 DNA is TGTGCCAGCAGTCCCTACGGGGCAGGGGGTCTGACTGGGGCCAACGTCCTGACTTTC. Protein sequence: CASSPYGAGGLTGANVLTF.

J is TRBJ2-1 and V is TRBV4-1; D is possibly TRBD2 (5 bases). The CDR3 runs to 15 residues. V lost 4 bases and J lost 6, with 16 bases in between. The V gene's germline CDR1 is MGHRA and CDR2 YSYEKL. CDR3 nucleotide sequence: TGCGCCAGCAGCCGAGACACTAGTGTCCTCAATGAGCAGTTCTTC. Encoded protein: CASSRDTSVLNEQFF.

The V gene is TRBV21-1, the J gene TRBJ1-1; TRBD1 was called by the table and not checked on the DNA. TRBV21-1 is described as a pseudogene. The CDR3 is made up of 18 amino acids. CDR3 bases: TGTGCCAGCAGCAAAGGGGGTAGGGCAGGGCGACCGAACACTGAAGCTTTCTTT. Encoded protein: CASSKGGRAGRPNTEAFF.

This clone was seen a handful of times. The sample carries other DNA sequences with the same CDR3. The genes are TRBV28 and TRBJ2-7; no definite D call. This CDR3 spans 12 amino acids. V was trimmed by 2 bases and J by 1 base, leaving 3 bases between them. Germline V gene sequence: CDR1 MDHEN, CDR2 SYDVKM. CDR3 DNA sequence: TGTGCCAGCAGTTTAGGGTCCTACGAGCAGTACTTC. Protein sequence: CASSLGSYEQYF.

The chain uses TRBV7-9 and TRBJ2-6; D unclear. This CDR3 has 16 amino acids. Germline V gene lookup returns CDR1 SEHNR and CDR2 FQNEAQ (reference sequence). The ends were cut back, 5 bases at V and 0 bases at J, with 11 bases in the middle. The CDR3 nucleotides read TGTGCCAGCAGCCCTAAGGTGGGCTCTGGGGCCAACGTCCTGACTTTC. Its protein is CASSPKVGSGANVLTF.

The chain links TRBV27 to TRBJ2-7; D might be TRBD1 or TRBD2, each matching 6 bases. The V end lost 4 bases, the J end lost 4 bases, and 20 bases lay between the germline ends. Germline V gene sequence: CDR1 MNHEY, CDR2 SMNVEV (reference sequence). The CDR3 contains 16 residues. The CDR3 region has the DNA TGTGCCAGCAGTTCCCCGAAGGGGGGAGTGAGGTACGAGCAGTACTTC. Translating it yields CASSSPKGGVRYEQYF.